Detailed here is one T cell receptor beta chain. Its antigen is unknown. No base quality information exists; no much larger clone differs at one position. This sample is part of a study of OX40 agonist ivuxolimab in advanced cancers. Regarding the research as a whole: Ivuxolimab was a fully human IgG2 agonistic monoclonal antibody targeting the costimulatory receptor OX40 (CD134). The paper describes the monotherapy dose-escalation part (N of about 47 patients) of the phase I trial of ivuxolimab. Peripheral TCRbeta sequencing aimed to test whether ivuxolimab altered TCR sequence diversity and caused clonal T-cell expansion. Partial responses occurred in three dose-escalation patients, of whom one had hepatocellular carcinoma and two had cutaneous melanoma. Intravenous ivuxolimab was administered to patients every 2 weeks at six dose levels: 0.01, 0.1, 0.3, 1.5, 3 and 10 mg/kg. Among the approximately 54 dose-escalation patients, some 20 had hepatocellular carcinoma, around 15 melanoma, 9 renal cell carcinoma and 9 head and neck cancer. In the dose-escalation cohort, nearly 85% of patients were male, and the mean age was approximately 60 years with a range of about 23 to 79. Prior anti-PD-1, anti-PD-L1 or anti-CTLA-4 therapy was permitted, and 30% to 50% of dose-escalation patients had received checkpoint inhibitors.

Genomic DNA was extracted from sorted cells for sequencing of the TCRbeta CDR3 region. TCRbeta CDR3 regions were sequenced using the immunoSEQ Assay. Imported from immuneACCESS, the table was reduced by TCRdb to in-frame sequences with V and J called. These copies leave out some clones; in studies compared against another copy, an unresolved V gene accounts for under half, and the cause of the remainder is not known. In this sample the table shows some 50,000 clones, 82% of which occur a single time. More than 1.5% of the sample is in the top ten clones. V and J are trimmed by 7 bases and 3 bases, and the gene matches miss 7 bases of the junction. Counted from cysteine to phenylalanine, this CDR3 has 15 amino acids. Only the CDR3 DNA stays, 45 bases, in frame from base 1. The germline V gene (reference sequence) gives CDR1 as LNHDA and CDR2 as SQIVND. Patients with autoimmune disease history or receiving systemic immunosuppression were excluded from the trial. Peripheral blood for TCR sequencing was collected from all dose cohorts at baseline, on cycle 4 day 1, and on cycle 7 day 1. Samples came from an open-label, multicenter, first-in-human phase I dose-escalation trial of ivuxolimab. The trial enrolled adults with locally advanced or metastatic head and neck squamous cell, hepatocellular, melanoma or renal cell carcinoma. CD4+ and CD8+ T cells were sorted separately from peripheral blood before TCR sequencing.

Broader findings and caveats from the paper: The antigen specificity of the clonally expanded peripheral T cells was not determined. At doses of 0.1 to 3.0 mg/kg, clonal expansion of both CD4+ and CD8+ blood T cells was observed from baseline to week 6. In the 0.1-3.0 mg/kg groups, partial responders were among the patients with the lowest normalized peripheral clonal expansion, particularly in CD8+ T cells. After ivuxolimab, CD8+ T cells had more expanded clones than CD4+ T cells on average. Low levels of normalized T-cell clonal expansion were also seen in some patients who did not respond.

This material consisted of CD4+ or CD8+ T cells sorted from blood, taken in a trial of the OX40 agonist ivuxolimab. The clonotype was recovered from an adult with an advanced solid tumor such as melanoma, head and neck, liver or kidney cancer. Recombination joined TRBV19 with TRBJ1-5; 9 nucleotides in the junction match TRBD1. The sequence in DNA is TGTGCCAGTATGACAGGGGGAACTTTCAATCAGCCCCAGCATTTT. It translates as CASMTGGTFNQPQHF.